One and the same sample provided the 13 T cell receptor beta chains below, sequenced in a study of cytomegalovirus exposure and HLA in healthy donors. The PCR had 60 Vbeta and 13 Jbeta primers. Clones were read by immunoSEQ multiplex PCR, and TCRdb kept only the in-frame ones, dropping some. The sample carries 50,000 or so clones, around 85% recorded once. The sequencing sample was made of PBMCs. These receptors originate from a boy aged 5-17 years in good health and CMV-seropositive.

This chain connects TRBV21-1 to TRBJ2-3; TRBD2 was called by the table and not checked on the DNA. TRBV21-1 is a pseudogene. The CDR3 totals 15 residues. The CDR3 protein is CASRGTGTSQDTQYF. DNA of the CDR3: TGTGCCAGCAGGGGGACTGGGACTAGTCAAGATACGCAGTATTTT.

The J gene is TRBJ2-3, the V gene TRBV18; D not resolved. Trimming pared 6 bases from V and 5 bases from J, leaving 6 bases between. The CDR3 is made up of 11 amino acids. CDR1 and CDR2 (germline): KGHSH, LQKENI. CDR3 in DNA: TGTGCCAGCTCTCTAGGAGATACGCAGTATTTT. Translating gives CASSLGDTQYF.

This clone was found a few times. CDR3 sequence (DNA): TGTGCCAGCAGCTTAGCCGTCCGGGACAGGGGGCTCGATGAGCAGTTCTTC. This codes for CASSLAVRDRGLDEQFF. V gene TRBV11-2 combines with J gene TRBJ2-1, with 12 bases matching TRBD1. V was clipped by 1 base and J by 8 bases; unmatched bases: 9. CDR3 size: 17 residues. Germline CDR1 is SGHAT and CDR2 is FQNNGV.

The chain employs TRBV7-9 and TRBJ2-5, with D maybe TRBD2 (5 bases). The J call is uncertain, as TRBJ2-7 better fits the DNA end. The CDR3 runs 12 residues. The V gene's germline CDR1 is SEHNR and CDR2 FQNEAQ (reference sequence). The CDR3 bases are TGTGCCAGCAGCCCGGGAACCTACGAGCAGTACTTC. It codes for CASSPGTYEQYF.

The J gene is TRBJ2-1, the V gene TRBV6-1, with 13 bases fitting TRBD2. Trimming took 4 bases from V and 10 from J; bases not matched to a gene: 10. The CDR3 is 16 residues long. Germline lookup yields CDR1 MNHNS and CDR2 SASEGT. The CDR3 DNA is TGTGCCAGCAGTGCCACACTAGCGGGGGGGCCTCGAGAGCAGTTCTTC. This sequence encodes CASSATLAGGPREQFF.

This chain connects TRBV2 to TRBJ2-5; perhaps TRBD1 as D (7 bases). In germline, CDR1 is SNHLY, CDR2 FYNNEI. Trimming removed 1 base from V and 7 bases from J, with 16 bases in between. This CDR3 comprises 15 residues. The CDR3 DNA is TGTGCCAGCAGTGAAGAAGGCAGGGGGGTGGGGACCCAGTACTTC. It specifies CASSEEGRGVGTQYF. Supplemented by reference TRBV2 and TRBJ2-5, the full variable domain reads EPEVTQTPSHQVTQMGQEVILRCVPISNHLYFYWYRQILGQKVEFLVSFYNNEISEKSEIFDDQFSVERPDGSNFTLKIRSTKLEDSAMYFCASSEEGRGVGTQYFGPGTRLLVL.

This clone has just one count. This chain connects TRBV25-1 to TRBJ2-2; D not resolved. Germline values: CDR1 MGHDK, CDR2 SYGVNS. V was trimmed by 2 bases and J by 1 base, leaving 8 bases between them. CDR3 length: 15 residues. The CDR3 sequence: CASSEIGWNTGELFF. The DNA of the CDR3 is TGTGCCAGCAGTGAAATTGGCTGGAACACCGGGGAGCTGTTTTTT.

A note on this clone: The conserved closing phenylalanine or tryptophan is absent in this CDR3, likely reflecting a read error. CDR3 sequence (DNA): TGTGCCAGCAGTGAAGTGAGCTTAGCCAAAAACATTCAGTACCTC. It translates to CASSEVSLAKNIQYL. This chain uses TRBV6-1 with TRBJ2-4; D ambiguous. The CDR3 consists of 15 residues. Germline V gene data show CDR1 as MNHNS and CDR2 as SASEGT. Deletions cut 1 base from V and 0 bases from J, with 7 bases between.

This clone has more than one count but fewer than ten. This chain joins TRBV27 and TRBJ2-5, with D perhaps matching TRBD2 (7 bases). Germline loops: CDR1 MNHEY, CDR2 SMNVEV (reference sequence). The V gene lost 3 bases and the J gene lost 9 bases, with 29 bases spanning the gap. This CDR3 has 18 residues. CDR3 DNA sequence: TGTGCCAGCAGTTTCCGGGGGCGGGAGACGCTGGAGGTTTGGCCCCAGTACTTC. Protein product: CASSFRGRETLEVWPQYF.

This clone has only a few counts. J is TRBJ2-5 and V is TRBV5-1; no clear D gene. The CDR3 length is 16 residues. CDR1 is SGHRS, CDR2 YFSETQ, per germline. The germline V and J ends were trimmed by 0 bases and 4 bases, with 16 bases remaining between them. The CDR3 bases are TGCGCCAGCAGCTTGGCTTCGGTACGCCGAGTAGAGACCCAGTACTTC. Its protein is CASSLASVRRVETQYF.

The rearrangement joins TRBV5-6 to TRBJ1-5, with 7 bases aligning to TRBD1. Germline V gives CDR1 SGHDT, CDR2 YYEEEE. This CDR3 region has 14 residues. The ends lost 4 bases at V and 4 bases at J; junction bases unmatched: 5. The CDR3 DNA reads TGTGCCAGCAGCGGGGACAGCTGGAATCAGCCCCAGCATTTT. Its protein product is CASSGDSWNQPQHF.

This chain connects TRBV5-1 to TRBJ2-3; maybe TRBD2 (6 bases). Trimming removed 3 bases from V and 2 bases from J, with 19 bases in between. The CDR3 length is 17 residues. Germline V gene data show CDR1 as SGHRS and CDR2 as YFSETQ. The CDR3 spells CASSSFPEGPDTDTQYF. Written as DNA, the CDR3 is TGCGCCAGCAGCTCCTTCCCGGAGGGGCCCGACACAGATACGCAGTATTTT. Full variable domain (rest looked up from reference TRBV5-1 and TRBJ2-3): KAGVTQTPRYLIKTRGQQVTLSCSPISGHRSVSWYQQTPGQGLQFLFEYFSETQRNKGNFPGRFSGRQFSNSRSEMNVSTLELGDSALYLCASSSFPEGPDTDTQYFGPGTRLTVL.

The rearrangement links TRBV11-1 to TRBJ1-1; 8 nucleotides match TRBD1. This CDR3 has 15 amino acids. Germline V gene lookup returns CDR1 SGHAT and CDR2 FQDESV (reference sequence). V shed 5 bases and J 4 bases; nucleotides not matched to a gene: 9. The CDR3 DNA reads as TGTGCCAGCAGCCCCCTCCAGGGGGCGAGCACTGAAGCTTTCTTT. This translates into CASSPLQGASTEAFF. Variable domain in full (rest from reference TRBV11-1 and TRBJ1-1): EAEVAQSPRYKITEKSQAVAFWCDPISGHATLYWYRQILGQGPELLVQFQDESVVDDSQLPKDRFSAERLKGVDSTLKIQPAELGDSAMYLCASSPLQGASTEAFFGQGTRLTVV.